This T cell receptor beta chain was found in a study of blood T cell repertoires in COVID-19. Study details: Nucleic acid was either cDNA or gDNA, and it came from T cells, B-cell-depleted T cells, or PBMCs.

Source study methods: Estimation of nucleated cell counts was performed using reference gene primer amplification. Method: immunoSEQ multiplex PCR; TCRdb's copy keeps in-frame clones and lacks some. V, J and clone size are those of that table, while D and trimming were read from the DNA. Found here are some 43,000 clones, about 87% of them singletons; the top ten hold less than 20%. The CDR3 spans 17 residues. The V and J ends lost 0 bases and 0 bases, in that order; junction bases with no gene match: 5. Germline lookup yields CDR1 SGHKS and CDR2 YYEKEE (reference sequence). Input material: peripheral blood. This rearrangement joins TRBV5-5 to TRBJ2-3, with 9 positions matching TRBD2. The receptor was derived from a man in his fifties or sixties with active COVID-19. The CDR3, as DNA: TGTGCCAGCAGCTTGGGGTCGCGGGAGGGAAGCACAGATACGCAGTATTTT. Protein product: CASSLGSREGSTDTQYF.